This TCR beta chain was captured by sequencing in a study of blood T cell repertoires in COVID-19. At the level of the study: There were acute and convalescent COVID-19 samples, and they came from the United States, Italy and Spain.

Original methodology: Cell counts per sample came from amplifying reference gene primers. The data were produced by immunoSEQ multiplex PCR, yet TCRdb's version contains in-frame clones alone and is incomplete. The D gene and trimming were derived from the DNA, and the V and J assignments and clone size from that table. Here the sample spans some 170,000 clones, roughly 86% being singletons. This clone was detected a few times. This CDR3 comprises 17 residues. Germline loops: CDR1 SGHDT, CDR2 YYEEEE. V lost 0 bases to trimming and J lost 2 bases; unmatched junction nucleotides: 5. This chain uses TRBV5-6 with TRBJ2-2; 9 nucleotides line up with TRBD2. Sequenced input: peripheral blood. The sequence was obtained from a woman between 45 and 60 years old with acute or convalescent COVID-19. The chain's CDR3 is CASSLVREGFNTGELFF. In DNA form, the CDR3 reads TGTGCCAGCAGCTTGGTGCGGGAGGGATTTAACACCGGGGAGCTGTTTTTT.